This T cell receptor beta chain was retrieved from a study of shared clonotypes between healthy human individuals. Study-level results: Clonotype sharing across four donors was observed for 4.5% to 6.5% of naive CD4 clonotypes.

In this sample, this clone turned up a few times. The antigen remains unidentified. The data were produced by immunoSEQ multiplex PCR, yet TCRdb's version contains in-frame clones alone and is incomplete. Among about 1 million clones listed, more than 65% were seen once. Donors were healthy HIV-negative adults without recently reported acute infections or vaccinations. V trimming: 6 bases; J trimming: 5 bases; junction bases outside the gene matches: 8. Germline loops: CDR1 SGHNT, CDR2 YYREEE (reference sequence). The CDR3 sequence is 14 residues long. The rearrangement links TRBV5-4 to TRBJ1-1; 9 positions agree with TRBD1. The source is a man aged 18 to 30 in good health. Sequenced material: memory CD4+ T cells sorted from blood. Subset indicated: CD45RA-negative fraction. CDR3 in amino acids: CASTPDRGRTEAFF. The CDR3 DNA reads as TGTGCCAGCACGCCCGACAGGGGGAGGACTGAAGCTTTCTTT.